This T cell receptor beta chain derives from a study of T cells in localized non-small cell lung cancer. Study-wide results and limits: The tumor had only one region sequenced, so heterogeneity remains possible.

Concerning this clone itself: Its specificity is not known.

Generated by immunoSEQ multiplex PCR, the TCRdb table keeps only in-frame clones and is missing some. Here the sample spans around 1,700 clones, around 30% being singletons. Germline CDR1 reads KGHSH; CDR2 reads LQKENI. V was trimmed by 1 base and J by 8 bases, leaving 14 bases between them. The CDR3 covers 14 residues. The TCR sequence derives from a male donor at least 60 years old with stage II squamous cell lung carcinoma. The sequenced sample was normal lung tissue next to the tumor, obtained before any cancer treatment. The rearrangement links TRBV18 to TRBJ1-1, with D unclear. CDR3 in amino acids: CASSPLVWADEAFF. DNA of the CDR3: TGTGCCAGCTCACCACTCGTTTGGGCAGACGAAGCTTTCTTT.